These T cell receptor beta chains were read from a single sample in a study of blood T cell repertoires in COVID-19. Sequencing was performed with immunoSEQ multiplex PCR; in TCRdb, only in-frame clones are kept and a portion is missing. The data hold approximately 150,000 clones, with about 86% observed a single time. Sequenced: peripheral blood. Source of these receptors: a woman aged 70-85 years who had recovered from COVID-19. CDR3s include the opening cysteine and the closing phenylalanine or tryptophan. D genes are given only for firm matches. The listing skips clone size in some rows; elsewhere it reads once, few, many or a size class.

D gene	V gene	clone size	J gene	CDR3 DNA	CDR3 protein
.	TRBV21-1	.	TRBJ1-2	TGTGCCAGCGGGGGGGATAGGGGCTACACCTTC	CASGGDRGYTF
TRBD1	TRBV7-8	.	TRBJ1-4	TGTGCCAGCAGCTTAAGGGACAGCCCCTATAATGAAAAACTGTTTTTT	CASSLRDSPYNEKLFF
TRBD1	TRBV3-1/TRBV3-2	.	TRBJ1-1	TGTGCCAGCAGCCTGGACAGGGCCGGGGAAGCTTTCTTT	CASSLDRAGEAFF
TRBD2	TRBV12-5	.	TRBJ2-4	TGTGCTAGTGGTTTGGTGGGGGGGTTAGCCAAAAACATTCAGTACTTC	CASGLVGGLAKNIQYF
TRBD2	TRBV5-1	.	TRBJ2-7	TGCGCCAGCAGCCAGGTTGGGGGGGGAGCCTCCTACGAGCAGTACTTC	CASSQVGGGASYEQYF
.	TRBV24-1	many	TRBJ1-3	TGTGCCACCAGTGATTTGCAGGTCCCATCCGGGGACACCATATATTTT	CATSDLQVPSGDTIYF
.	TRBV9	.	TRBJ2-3	TGTGCCAGCAGCCCTCAGATGGATACGCAGTATTTT	CASSPQMDTQYF
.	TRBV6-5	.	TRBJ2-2	TGTGCCACCCGAGTGACAGAAAACACCGGGGAGCTGTTTTTT	CATRVTENTGELFF
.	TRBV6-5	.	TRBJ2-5	TGTGCCAGCAGGCCGACAGCGGTGGGGGGGACCCAGTACTTC	CASRPTAVGGTQYF
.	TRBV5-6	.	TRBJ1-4	TGTGCCAGCAGCTTGGTTATTGGGGACACCTCAACTAATGAAAAACTGTTTTTT	CASSLVIGDTSTNEKLFF
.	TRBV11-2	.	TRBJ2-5	TGTGCCAGCAGCCCCCCGGGTAGCGCGGTGACCCAGTACTTC	CASSPPGSAVTQYF
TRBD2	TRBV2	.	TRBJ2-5	TGTGCCAGCAGACCCCCTAGCGGACAAGAGACCCAGTACTTC	CASRPPSGQETQYF
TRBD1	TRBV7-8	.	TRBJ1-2	TGTGCCAGCAGCCCAGGACAGGGTCGCTCGGGCTATGGCTACACCTTC	CASSPGQGRSGYGYTF
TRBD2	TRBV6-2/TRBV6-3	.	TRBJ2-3	TGTGCCAGCAGTTACCCCGGGACTAGCGGGAGCTATGGGGGAGATACGCAGTATTTT	CASSYPGTSGSYGGDTQYF
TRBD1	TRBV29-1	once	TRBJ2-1	TGCAGCGTTGACAGGGGGAAAAGGAATGAGCAGTTCTTC	CSVDRGKRNEQFF
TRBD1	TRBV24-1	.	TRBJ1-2	TGTGCCACCAGTGAACGGGACAGGGGAAATGGCTACACCTTC	CATSERDRGNGYTF
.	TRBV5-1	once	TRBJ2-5	TGCGCCAGCAGCTCTGCGGGGCAAGAGACCCAGTACTTC	CASSSAGQETQYF
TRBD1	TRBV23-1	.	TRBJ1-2	TGCGCCAGCACCCAGAGGGACAGGCGGGGTGGCTACACCTTC	CASTQRDRRGGYTF
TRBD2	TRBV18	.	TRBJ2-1	TGTGCCAGCTCACCACAGGCTAGCGGTGGGAATGAGCAGTTCTTC	CASSPQASGGNEQFF
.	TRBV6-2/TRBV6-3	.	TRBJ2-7	TGTGCCAGCAGCCCCCGCGGGCTAACGTCCTACGAGCAGTACTTC	CASSPRGLTSYEQYF
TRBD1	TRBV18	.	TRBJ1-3	TGTGCCAGCTCACCGACAGGGACCCACTCTGGAAACACCATATATTTT	CASSPTGTHSGNTIYF
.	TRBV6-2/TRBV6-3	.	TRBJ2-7	TGTGCCAGCAGTTATAAGCTTTTGCAGTACTTC	CASSYKLLQYF
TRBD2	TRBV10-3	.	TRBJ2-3	TGTGCCACCTGCGGGGGAGGTACAGATACGCAGTATTTT	CATCGGGTDTQYF
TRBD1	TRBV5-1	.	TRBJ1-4	TGCGCCAGCAGCCGGACAGGGGGTCCCTCAACTAATGAAAAACTGTTTTTT	CASSRTGGPSTNEKLFF
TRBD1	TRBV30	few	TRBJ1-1	TGTGCCTGGAGCCGTCGGACAGGCACTGAAGCTTTCTTT	CAWSRRTGTEAFF
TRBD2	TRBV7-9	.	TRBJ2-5	TGTGCCAGCAGCCCCCGGGGCGGGGGGGGCCGGCAAGAGACCCAGTACTTC	CASSPRGGGGRQETQYF
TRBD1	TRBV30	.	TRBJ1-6	TGTGCCTGGAGTGTACCGAGGACAGGCCTTAATTCACCCCTCCACTTT	CAWSVPRTGLNSPLHF